The clone carrying this T cell receptor (beta chain) showed up just a few times. Sequencing was performed with immunoSEQ multiplex PCR; in TCRdb, only in-frame clones are kept and a portion is missing. The data hold under 85,000 clones, with roughly 93% observed a single time. These data are taken from a study of control samples from healthy donors and cancer patients. Trimming took off 3 bases at V and 5 bases at J, with 13 bases between the two ends. Germline assignment: CDR1 DFQATT and CDR2 SNEGSKA (reference sequence). CDR3 length: 13 residues. The material sequenced was PBMCs. This sequence was found in a woman aged 40 to 50 with lung cancer. V gene TRBV20-1 combines with J gene TRBJ2-5; possibly TRBD2 for D (5 bases). The CDR3 spells CSASDLSGETQYF. The CDR3 DNA follows: TGCAGTGCTAGTGACCTCTCGGGGGAGACCCAGTACTTC.